These T cell receptor beta chains were read from a single sample in a study of cytomegalovirus exposure and HLA in healthy donors. Profiled with immunoSEQ multiplex PCR; TCRdb holds only in-frame clones, not every one. The data hold 95,000 to 150,000 clones, with 81% observed a single time. Sequencing was performed on PBMCs. The source of these receptors is a woman between 35 and 50 years old in good health and CMV-seronegative. The CDR3 runs from the conserved cysteine through the conserved F or W.

J gene,V gene,CDR3 protein
TRBJ2-3,TRBV4-1,CASSPQGSGGASGDTQYF
TRBJ1-5,TRBV6-1,CASSDRGWNQPQHF
TRBJ1-1,TRBV19,CASTRQGARNTEAFF
TRBJ2-3,TRBV15,CATSSSGGTQYF
TRBJ1-1,TRBV6-5,CASSSQGLSTEAFF
TRBJ1-1,TRBV27,CASSPTGNTEAFF
TRBJ1-2,TRBV2,CASRPRAGVFYGYTF
TRBJ1-2,TRBV18,CASSPQATTLPGQGARNYGYTF
TRBJ2-1,TRBV9,CASSPAAGYNEQFF
TRBJ1-2,TRBV7-9,CSSSLGQGVMTYGYTF
TRBJ2-1,TRBV5-6,CASSPSGGSYNEQFF
TRBJ2-7,TRBV20-1,CSASQGNEQYF
TRBJ2-7,TRBV7-9,CASSPGGPTYEQYF
TRBJ2-3,TRBV29-1,CSVEPGTGQTDTQYF
TRBJ2-7,TRBV5-1,CASSYTSGSSYEQYF
TRBJ2-5,TRBV4-3,CASSRMGTIQETQYF